The source of this T cell receptor beta chain is a study of cytomegalovirus exposure and HLA in healthy donors (dated by TCRdb to 2017 to 2019). Context from the whole study: An earlier analysis of around 600 of the donors reported 250 to 350 Gb of sequence data and more than 90 million unique TCR beta sequences from approximately 180 million T cells. An early release covering 550 to 700 HLA-typed donors comprised approximately 290 gigabases of sequencing data and around 80 million unique TCR sequences. Among the approximately 400 genotyped donors, around 81% belonged to the genetic ancestry cluster associated with self-reported Caucasian donors. The study aimed to test whether signatures of past pathogen exposure could be identified by cataloging public T cell receptors. Using immunosequencing, the study profiled T cell repertoires from 666 subjects and related those repertoires to cytomegalovirus serostatus. Along with the roughly 610-subject first cohort, a separate validation cohort of over 90 different subjects was used. To predict cytomegalovirus infection status, the study brought together high-throughput TCR immunosequencing, statistical association of individual TCRs with disease status, and machine learning. In a later analysis, previously published TCR beta repertoires from 600 to 850 donors were re-analyzed and high-resolution HLA genotyping was added so that TCR occurrence patterns could be studied. Rather than using new phenotypic data, the later analysis identified candidate immune exposures from TCR beta sequences and from how often those sequences occurred across donors. To decide whether each TCR beta V gene segment behaved as functional or pseudogenic, an earlier analysis of fewer than 750 of the donors relied on high-throughput TCR beta sequencing. Donor age, sex, ethnicity and CMV serostatus were compiled alongside the repertoire data. A later genetic analysis used genome-wide SNP genotypes for about three fifths of the 666 donors, treating that subset as a discovery cohort. Every repertoire in the discovery cohort had been generated on one and the same sequencing platform. HLA typing included class I and class II loci at four-digit resolution. The number of donors typed differed by locus, with about 629-640 for A, B, C, DRB1 and DQB1, around 560 for DQA1, 600 to 610 for DPA1, and around 430 for DPB1. Four or five DR-DQ haplotypes were handled as single units for association and clustering, since linkage in the cohort was strong. On average, roughly 240,000 unique TCR beta nucleotide sequences were sequenced per donor among 300 to 500 genotyped donors of the cohort, with roughly 18% of those sequences being non-productive. Overall study outcomes, separate from this receptor: A later genetic analysis reported fewer N-insertions in productive TCRs among donors in an Asian-associated ancestry cluster than the approximately 700-donor mean. Because some donors lacked HLA typing at each locus, the association tests relied only on the typed subset. Correlated functional status among segregating V segments might be attributable to linkage disequilibrium, but an unknown experimental factor could not be ruled out. In an earlier analysis of approximately 590 of the donors, most TCR beta V segments appeared in productive rearrangements about 87% or about 30% of the time, broadly matching IMGT annotations. The only immune exposure information available for the cohort was CMV serostatus. Because counts were too low, roughly 17 rarely observed V segments, including chromosome 9 orphons, were left out of the earlier analysis of a few hundred of the donors. In a later analysis, several top co-occurrence clusters were reported to appear linked to parvovirus B19, influenza, CMV and Epstein-Barr virus. The authors suggested that the approach could potentially be extended to other disease states and immunological phenotypes. In the study, approximately 160 TCR beta chains were listed as associated with cytomegalovirus. In a later analysis, HLA-associated TCR beta chains were found to be more clonally expanded and to have lower generation probabilities than equally common non-associated chains. In this cohort, only TCR beta chains were sequenced, and detectable features were limited by the absence of alpha or paired-chain data. In a later analysis, the rate of TCR association differed among HLA loci, with DRB1 alleles having the most associated TCRs and HLA-C alleles having the fewest. A later analysis associated about 17,000 TCR beta sequences with specific HLA alleles at a false discovery rate of 0.05. Cytomegalovirus status was reported to be diagnosed by the classifier with high specificity and sensitivity in both the original and validation cohorts. The presence/absence analyses assumed that sequencing depth was roughly uniform across donors, and that assumption may not be true. Most TCR sequences were seen in very few donors, while some public TCRs were found in many individuals. Some IMGT-functional V segments, including TRBV6-2 and TRBV6-3, could not be distinguished by the 87-base-pair reads and were therefore excluded. When HLA alleles, especially DR and DQ, strongly co-occurred, attributing TCR associations to individual alleles was difficult. A further reported finding was that TCR beta sequences accurately predicted the HLA-A and HLA-B alleles for most subjects in the first cohort. A group of highly shared sequence variants was considered likely to be a technical artifact of the sequencing pipeline. An association between a missense DCLRE1C variant and V-gene and J-gene trimming of TCR beta chains was found in a later genetic analysis and replicated in an independent cohort. Most CMV-associated TCR beta chains appeared to be HLA-restricted in a later analysis, and the HLA associations seemed to be driven largely by CMV exposure. A few of the identified cytomegalovirus-associated TCR beta chains were confirmed in vitro to be specific for cytomegalovirus antigens.

There are 15 amino acids in the CDR3, from cysteine to phenylalanine inclusive. Only the CDR3 DNA stays, 45 bases, in frame from base 1. Sequences MDHEN (CDR1) and SYDVKM (CDR2) are obtained from the germline V gene. V is cut back by 5 bases and J by 2 bases, with 5 bases in the junction unmatched. The library relied on the immunoSEQ multiplex PCR assay. A mixture of 60 forward primers for TCR Vbeta segments and 13 reverse primers for TCR Jbeta segments was used in the multiplex PCR. Amplification of the CDR3 region of rearranged TCR beta genes was performed with a multiplex PCR assay on genomic DNA. On the Illumina HiSeq System, the amplified TCR beta libraries were sequenced as 87-base-pair reads. For the original study's pipeline: A later analysis counted tens of millions of unique TCR beta chains across the roughly 700 repertoires, and roughly 11 million of these chains were shared by at least two donors. To remove PCR and sequencing errors, raw reads were error-corrected and collapsed into unique sequences using a nearest-neighbor algorithm that merged closely related sequences. V, D and J gene segments were assigned by aligning CDR3 sequences to IMGT reference sequences. For a sequence to be retained, a match of at least six nucleotides was required to both a V gene segment and a J gene segment. A rearrangement counted as productive if the CDR3 had no stop codons and remained in frame with V and J, and every other rearrangement counted as non-productive. Following IMGT convention, CDR3 was defined as the stretch from the second conserved V-encoded cysteine to the conserved J-encoded phenylalanine. In an earlier analysis of roughly 580 of the donors, sequences lacking an unambiguous match to a single V gene segment were excluded. In an earlier analysis of 587 of the donors, V segments were called functional above 56.7% productive rearrangements and were called segregating when the between-donor standard deviation exceeded 5%. A statistical classification framework was developed to diagnose cytomegalovirus status using the catalog of TCR beta chain sequences. In a later analysis, V and J genes were assigned by comparing TCR nucleotide sequences against IMGT/GENE-DB human TR gene sequences. In a later analysis, CDR3 sequences and most-parsimonious VDJ recombination scenarios were assigned using the TCRdist pipeline. In a later analysis, each TCR beta chain was defined by its CDR3 amino acid sequence together with its V-gene family, and reads without a unique V-gene family were excluded. As a way to deal with suspected cross-contamination and a sequencing artifact, a later analysis dropped roughly 620 nucleotide sequences that were highly shared and had low generation probability. A later analysis calculated a clonal expansion index for each public chain from normalized within-repertoire ranks of inferred template counts. A later analysis computed generation probabilities with a VDJ recombination model fitted to out-of-frame rearrangements, and checked the results against IGoR. In a later analysis, TCR-TCR, TCR-HLA and TCR-CMV co-occurrence was scored with hypergeometric tests, and a repertoire-size bias correction was applied to TCR pairs. False discovery rates were estimated in a later analysis by permuting HLA or CMV assignments 20 times. In a later analysis, co-occurring TCRs were grouped using DBSCAN, with TCRdist sequence similarity added in when clustering inside HLA-allele-positive subsets. Repertoires with fewer than 30,000 or more than 120,000 public chains were left out of co-occurrence clustering, as were about five repertoires with anomalous nucleotide sharing. TCRdb obtained this table from immuneACCESS and retained in-frame rearrangements with V and J assigned. These tables miss some clones; where compared with another copy, unresolved V genes account for less than half of the shortfall, and the remainder is unexplained. From that table come the V and J calls and clone size; the DNA was used to work out D and trimming. Present in this sample are 100,000 to 150,000 clones, roughly 18% of which were seen just once. The leading ten clones occupy roughly 2.7% of the sample.

Details on this clone: Its antigen is not yet known. No qualities accompany the bases; no much larger clone lies one base away.

The cohort consisted of 666 healthy bone marrow donors. All cohort members were sampled while nominally healthy, although unrecorded immune exposures were likely present. The donor tested CMV seropositive and was one of the 289 seropositive cohort members. Every donor gave a peripheral blood sample, and the peripheral blood mononuclear cells from that sample were used for TCR beta sequencing. The Qiagen DNeasy Blood Extraction Kit was used to extract genomic DNA from the blood cell samples. The sequence is built from TRBV28 and TRBJ2-1, with 8 bases matching TRBD2. The source of this sequence is a female donor in good health and CMV-seropositive. The sequencing sample was made of PBMCs. CDR3 protein: CASSKRELPYNEQFF. At the DNA level, the sequence is TGTGCCAGCAGTAAGCGGGAGTTGCCCTACAATGAGCAGTTCTTC.